This record looks at one TCR beta chain sequence and its context. Antigen specificity is unknown. These data are taken from a study of Ad26.COV2.S vaccination and SARS-CoV-2 variants. The overall study: Ad26.COV2.S was injected intramuscularly once or twice, 56 days apart.

Notes on the study in general: Spike-specific TCR breadth ran higher among vaccine recipients than placebo recipients.

Assay used: immunoSEQ multiplex PCR; TCRdb lists only in-frame clones, some missing. The sample lists around 400,000 clones; 80% to 95% were seen once. Per germline, CDR1 WNHNN and CDR2 SYGVQD (reference sequence). The CDR3 spans 17 residues. V shed 4 bases and J 1 base; nucleotides not matched to a gene: 12. Treatment specified: roughly 20 received Ad26.COV2.S at low or high dose, single or two shots; about 5 received placebo; per-sample allocation not given. Sampling took place 63 days after the first vaccine or placebo injection. This specimen was peripheral blood, taken in a trial of Ad26.COV2.S vaccine versus placebo. The source is a person between 18 and 59 years old who received the Ad26.COV2.S COVID-19 vaccine or a placebo. This rearrangement joins TRBV10-1 to TRBJ2-5; 7 bases are shared with TRBD2. This CDR3 reads CASSVGAASGSQETQYF. The CDR3 nucleotides are TGCGCCAGCAGTGTGGGTGCGGCTAGCGGTTCCCAAGAGACCCAGTACTTC.